This TCR beta chain is drawn from a study of shared clonotypes between healthy human individuals. Findings and caveats of the study: Lower generation probabilities were found for non-shared clonotypes than for those shared by all four donors. Researchers found naive subsets generally carried larger estimated richness than memory subsets. Since donors were few, the genetic and exposure-history diversity represented was limited.

From germline, CDR1 is MDHEN and CDR2 SYDVKM. J lost 3 bases, V lost 4 bases, and 10 bases had no gene match. The CDR3 spans 16 residues. A remark on this clone: Its antigen is still unknown.

The protocol was immunoSEQ multiplex PCR, while the TCRdb copy is restricted to in-frame clones and leaves out a portion. Of about a million clones in the sample, 60% to 85% were seen once. The sequence came from a man aged 18 to 30 in good health. Some clones in this sample may be carry-over from other donors' samples. V is TRBV28 and J is TRBJ2-7; 9 bases map to TRBD1. The sample consisted of memory CD4+ T cells from PBMCs. Sample subset: CD45RA-negative fraction. CDR3 nucleotides: TGTGCCAGCAGTTCCCCCTCCGGGACAGGGCGCTACGAGCAGTACTTC. It yields the protein CASSSPSGTGRYEQYF.